The T cell receptor beta chain described here comes from a study of blood T cell repertoires in COVID-19. Background on the study: Both acute and convalescent COVID-19 samples were obtained from the United States, Italy and Spain. Sources were T cells, B-cell-depleted T cells, or PBMCs; the material itself was cDNA or gDNA.

The length of the CDR3 is 12 residues. The ends were cut back, 8 bases at V and 0 bases at J, with 5 bases in the middle. Germline values: CDR1 MNHEY, CDR2 SVGAGI. As originally analysed: How many nucleated cells were present was estimated from reference gene primer amplification. Sequencing used immunoSEQ multiplex PCR; TCRdb keeps in-frame clones, though not all of them. That table furnishes V, J and clone size, whereas the DNA furnished D and trimming. The sample shows approximately 280,000 clones, 80% to 90% of them seen only once. The genes are TRBV6-5 and TRBJ1-5; D unclear. Sequencing used peripheral blood. The receptor was derived from a woman in her 70s with acute or convalescent COVID-19. In DNA form, the CDR3 reads TGTGCCAGCCGGGATAGCAATCAGCCCCAGCATTTT. It is translated as CASRDSNQPQHF.